These T cell receptor beta chains were read from a single sample in a study of blood T cell repertoires in COVID-19. Produced via immunoSEQ multiplex PCR; TCRdb's table is partial and in-frame only. The table shows some 350,000 clones, with around 87% occurring only once. The sequenced sample consisted of PBMCs or T cells enriched from blood (not recorded which). All receptors come from a woman younger than 45 who had recovered from COVID-19. CDR3s include the opening cysteine and the closing phenylalanine or tryptophan. Each record gives: J gene, V gene, D gene, CDR3 protein. The D gene is left open where the match is weak.

>TRBJ1-2|TRBV7-9|-
CASSLVGTGYTF
>TRBJ1-2|TRBV6-5|-
CASSYGGHPYGYTF
>TRBJ1-3|TRBV19|TRBD1
CASSSTGAGNTIYF
>TRBJ1-1|TRBV5-1|-
CASSPGPREDTEAFF
>TRBJ2-3|TRBV6-1|-
CASSEVGGGTDTQYF
>TRBJ2-7|TRBV6-5|-
CASSYGGAVSEQYF
>TRBJ2-7|TRBV19|TRBD2
CASRTSGAGGEQYF
>TRBJ1-2|TRBV19|TRBD1
CASSDRSRGYTF
>TRBJ1-1|TRBV11-3|-
CASSYGGKNTEAFF
>TRBJ1-2|TRBV6-5|-
CASSSRGALGYTF
>TRBJ1-6|TRBV12-3/TRBV12-4|-
CASARGKSPLHF
>TRBJ1-6|TRBV7-3|TRBD1
CASSLRGQGIKYNSPLHF
>TRBJ1-2|TRBV4-1|-
CASSPPEPGGYTF
>TRBJ1-2|TRBV13|-
CASSLTANYGYTF
>TRBJ2-5|TRBV7-2|TRBD2
CASSLSTSGVLQETQYF
>TRBJ1-3|TRBV5-1|TRBD1
CASSVDREGNTIYF
>TRBJ2-7|TRBV28|-
CASSFRQGSYEQYF
>TRBJ1-4|TRBV2|-
CASTAAVTNEKLFF
>TRBJ2-1|TRBV11-3|-
CASSLENDRNEQFF
>TRBJ2-7|TRBV7-9|-
CASSLGTPQLYF
>TRBJ2-3|TRBV30|-
CAWSVMDSWGTQYF
>TRBJ1-2|TRBV3-1/TRBV3-2|-
CASSQTNGYTF
>TRBJ2-7|TRBV28|-
CASSPRPGYEQYF
>TRBJ2-5|TRBV7-8|TRBD1
CASSLAGTGPQYF
>TRBJ2-1|TRBV10-2|-
CASSFYSYNEQFF
>TRBJ2-3|TRBV4-1|TRBD2
CASSQVPLRGLAGGTSTDTQYF
>TRBJ1-2|TRBV27|-
CASSFAGPNYGYTF
>TRBJ2-3|TRBV11-3|TRBD2
CASSLVAGTDTQYF